Sequencing of this T cell receptor (beta chain) was carried out in a study of CD8 T cells in ankylosing spondylitis. With molecular barcodes, quantitative 5'-RACE was used to make the TCR beta libraries. TCRdb itself ran the 5' RACE reads through MiXCR, one entry per CDR3 protein. The repertoire holds fewer than 750,000 distinct CDR3 sequences, around 20% seen once, with around 20% in the top ten. This clonotype was recorded a few times. Its antigen remains unidentified. Regarding the study as a whole: A subset of motif variants has previously been described in the synovial fluid and blood of reactive arthritis. The disease-linked clones had a CD8+ phenotype and low blood frequencies. Disease-linked clones reportedly concentrated significantly in matched ankylosing spondylitis synovial fluid. Fewer than ten highly homologous variants made up a TCR beta motif, and this motif appeared characteristic of ankylosing spondylitis blood.

Trimming cost V 5 bases and J 3 bases; bases outside gene matches: 5. The CDR3 spans 14 residues. J is TRBJ2-7 and V is TRBV12-3 or TRBV12-4; 9 nucleotides agree with TRBD1. Sequenced: blood, either unsorted or a sorted T cell fraction (not recorded which). This receptor was obtained from a male donor with ankylosing spondylitis. The DNA for the CDR3 is TGTGCCAGCAGTGTCTGGACAGGGGACTACGAGCAGTACTTC. Its protein is CASSVWTGDYEQYF.